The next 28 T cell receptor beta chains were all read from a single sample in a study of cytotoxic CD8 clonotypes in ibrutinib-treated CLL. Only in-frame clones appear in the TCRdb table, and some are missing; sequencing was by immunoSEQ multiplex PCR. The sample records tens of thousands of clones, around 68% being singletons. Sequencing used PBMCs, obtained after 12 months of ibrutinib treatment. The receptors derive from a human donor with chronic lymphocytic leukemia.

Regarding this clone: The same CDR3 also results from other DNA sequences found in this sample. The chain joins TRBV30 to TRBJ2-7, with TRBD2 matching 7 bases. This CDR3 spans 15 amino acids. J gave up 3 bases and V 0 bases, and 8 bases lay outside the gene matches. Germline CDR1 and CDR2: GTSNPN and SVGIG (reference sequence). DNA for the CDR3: TGTGCCTGGAGTGTACGAGCTAGCGGAAACTACGAGCAGTACTTC. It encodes CAWSVRASGNYEQYF.

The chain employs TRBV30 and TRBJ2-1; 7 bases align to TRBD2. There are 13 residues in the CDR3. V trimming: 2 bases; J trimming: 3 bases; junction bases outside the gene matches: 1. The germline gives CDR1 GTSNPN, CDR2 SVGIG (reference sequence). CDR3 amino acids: CAWSRTSYNEQFF. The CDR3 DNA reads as TGTGCCTGGAGTAGGACTAGCTACAATGAGCAGTTCTTC.

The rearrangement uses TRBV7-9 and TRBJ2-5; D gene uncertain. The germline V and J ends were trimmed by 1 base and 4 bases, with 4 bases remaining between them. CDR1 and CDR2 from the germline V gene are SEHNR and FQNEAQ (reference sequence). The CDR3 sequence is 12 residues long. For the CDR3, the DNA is TGTGCCAGCAGCTTAGGGAGAGAGACCCAGTACTTC. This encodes CASSLGRETQYF.

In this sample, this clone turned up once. In nucleotides, the CDR3 is TGTGCCAGCAGAACGGGACAGGGGAACGCAGATACGCAGTATTTT. Translating it yields CASRTGQGNADTQYF. The gene calls are TRBV6-5 and TRBJ2-3; 10 bases are a match to TRBD1. V gave up 6 bases and J gave up 4 bases; unmatched junction bases: 7. Germline CDR1 MNHEY, CDR2 SVGAGI. The CDR3 length is 15 residues.

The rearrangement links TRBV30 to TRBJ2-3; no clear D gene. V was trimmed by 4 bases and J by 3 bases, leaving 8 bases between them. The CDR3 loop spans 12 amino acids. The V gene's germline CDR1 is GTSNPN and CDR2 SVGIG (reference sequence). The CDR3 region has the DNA TGTGCCTGGAATGGCCTGACAGATACGCAGTATTTT. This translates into CAWNGLTDTQYF.

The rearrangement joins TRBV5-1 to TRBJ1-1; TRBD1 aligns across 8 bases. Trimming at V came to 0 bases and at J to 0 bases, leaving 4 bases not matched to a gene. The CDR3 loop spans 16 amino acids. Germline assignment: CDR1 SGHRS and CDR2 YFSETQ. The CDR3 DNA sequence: TGCGCCAGCAGCTTGGAGGCAGGGGGCTTGAACACTGAAGCTTTCTTT. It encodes CASSLEAGGLNTEAFF.

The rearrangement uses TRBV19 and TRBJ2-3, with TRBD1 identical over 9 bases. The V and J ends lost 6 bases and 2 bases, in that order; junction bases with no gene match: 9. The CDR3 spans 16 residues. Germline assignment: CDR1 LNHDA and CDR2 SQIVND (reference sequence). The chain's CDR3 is CASRLPDRGNTDTQYF. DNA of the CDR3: TGTGCCAGTAGGCTTCCTGACAGGGGGAACACAGATACGCAGTATTTT.

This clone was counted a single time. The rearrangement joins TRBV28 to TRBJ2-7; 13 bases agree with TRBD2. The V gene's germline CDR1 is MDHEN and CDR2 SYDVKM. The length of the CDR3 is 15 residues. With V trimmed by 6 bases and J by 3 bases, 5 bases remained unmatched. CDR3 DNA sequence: TGTGCCAGCAGCCAGGGACTAGCGGGACTCTACGAGCAGTACTTC. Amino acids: CASSQGLAGLYEQYF.

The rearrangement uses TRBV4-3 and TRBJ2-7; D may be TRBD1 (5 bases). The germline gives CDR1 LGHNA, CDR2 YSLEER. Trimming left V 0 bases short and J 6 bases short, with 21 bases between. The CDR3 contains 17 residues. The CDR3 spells CASSQDPGGQSRSEQYF. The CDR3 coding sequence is TGCGCCAGCAGCCAAGATCCCGGCGGACAATCAAGGAGCGAGCAGTACTTC.

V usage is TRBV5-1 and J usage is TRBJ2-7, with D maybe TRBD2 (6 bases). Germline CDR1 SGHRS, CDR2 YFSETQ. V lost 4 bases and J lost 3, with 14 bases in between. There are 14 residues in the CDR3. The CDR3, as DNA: TGCGCCAGCAGCCCGGGGACTGGAGTCTACGAGCAGTACTTC. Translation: CASSPGTGVYEQYF.

CDR3 residues: CASRGPGQGARTQYF. The CDR3 nucleotides read TGTGCCAGCAGGGGCCCGGGACAGGGGGCTCGGACCCAGTACTTC. The chain employs TRBV6-1 and TRBJ2-5, with TRBD1 matching 12 bases. The ends lost 6 bases at V and 7 bases at J; junction bases unmatched: 9. This CDR3 region has 15 residues. CDR1 MNHNS and CDR2 SASEGT come from the germline V gene.

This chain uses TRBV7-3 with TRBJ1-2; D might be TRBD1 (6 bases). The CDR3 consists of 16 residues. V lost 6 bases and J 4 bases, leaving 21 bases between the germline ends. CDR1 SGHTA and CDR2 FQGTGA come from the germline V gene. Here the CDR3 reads CASSRGTGQTLYGYTF. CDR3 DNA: TGTGCCAGCAGTAGAGGGACGGGACAAACGCTCTATGGCTACACCTTC.

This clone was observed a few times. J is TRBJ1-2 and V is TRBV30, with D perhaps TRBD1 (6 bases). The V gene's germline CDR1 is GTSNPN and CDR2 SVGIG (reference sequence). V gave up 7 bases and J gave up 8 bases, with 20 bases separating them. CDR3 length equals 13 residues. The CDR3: CAFSTTGSEGYTF. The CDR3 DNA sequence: TGTGCCTTCTCGACGACAGGAAGCGAGGGCTACACCTTC.

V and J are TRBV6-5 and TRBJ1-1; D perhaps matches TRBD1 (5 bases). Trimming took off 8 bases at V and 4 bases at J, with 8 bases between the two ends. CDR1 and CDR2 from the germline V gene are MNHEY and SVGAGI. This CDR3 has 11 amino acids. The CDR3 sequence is CASRGGTEAFF. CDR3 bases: TGTGCCAGCCGGGGGGGCACTGAAGCTTTCTTT.

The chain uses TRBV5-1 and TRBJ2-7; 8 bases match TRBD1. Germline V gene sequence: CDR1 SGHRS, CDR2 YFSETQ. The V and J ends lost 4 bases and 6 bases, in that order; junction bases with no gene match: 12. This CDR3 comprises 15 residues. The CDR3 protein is CASSGTPGQVLEQYF. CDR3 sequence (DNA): TGCGCCAGCAGCGGAACACCGGGACAGGTGCTCGAGCAGTACTTC.

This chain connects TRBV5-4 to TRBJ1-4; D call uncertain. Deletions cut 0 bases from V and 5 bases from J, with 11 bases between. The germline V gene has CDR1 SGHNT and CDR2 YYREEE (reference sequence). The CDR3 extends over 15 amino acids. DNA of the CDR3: TGTGCCAGCAGCTTGGATGCGGCTGAGAATGAAAAACTGTTTTTT. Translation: CASSLDAAENEKLFF.

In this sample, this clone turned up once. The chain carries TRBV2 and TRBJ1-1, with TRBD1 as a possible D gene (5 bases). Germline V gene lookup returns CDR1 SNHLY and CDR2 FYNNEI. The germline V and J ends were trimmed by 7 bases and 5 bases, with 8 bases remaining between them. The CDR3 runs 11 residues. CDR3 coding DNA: TGTGCCAGCATTGGGGGTACTGAAGCTTTCTTT. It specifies CASIGGTEAFF. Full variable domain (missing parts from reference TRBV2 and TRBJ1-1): EPEVTQTPSHQVTQMGQEVILRCVPISNHLYFYWYRQILGQKVEFLVSFYNNEISEKSEIFDDQFSVERPDGSNFTLKIRSTKLEDSAMYFCASIGGTEAFFGQGTRLTVV.

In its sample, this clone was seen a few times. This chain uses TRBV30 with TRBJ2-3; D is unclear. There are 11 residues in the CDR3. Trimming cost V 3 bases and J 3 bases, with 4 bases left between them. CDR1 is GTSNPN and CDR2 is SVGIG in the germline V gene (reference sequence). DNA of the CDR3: TGTGCCTGGAGATCTACAGATACGCAGTATTTT. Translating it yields CAWRSTDTQYF.

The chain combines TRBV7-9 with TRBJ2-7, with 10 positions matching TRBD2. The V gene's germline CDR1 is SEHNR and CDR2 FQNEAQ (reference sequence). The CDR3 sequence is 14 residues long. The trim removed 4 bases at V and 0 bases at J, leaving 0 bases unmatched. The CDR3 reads CASSSSGSSYEQYF. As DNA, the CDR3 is TGTGCCAGCAGCTCTAGCGGGAGCTCCTACGAGCAGTACTTC.

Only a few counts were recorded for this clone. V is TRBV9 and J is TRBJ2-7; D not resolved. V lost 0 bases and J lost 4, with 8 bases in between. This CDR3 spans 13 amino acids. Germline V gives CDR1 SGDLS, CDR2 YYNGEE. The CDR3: CASSVGIEYEQYF. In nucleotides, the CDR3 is TGTGCCAGCAGCGTAGGGATAGAGTACGAGCAGTACTTC.

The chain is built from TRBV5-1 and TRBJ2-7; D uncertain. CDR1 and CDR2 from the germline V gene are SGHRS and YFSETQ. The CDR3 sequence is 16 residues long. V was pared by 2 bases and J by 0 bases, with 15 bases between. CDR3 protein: CASSFQLMGSSYEQYF. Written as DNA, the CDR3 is TGCGCCAGCAGCTTTCAACTCATGGGTAGCTCCTACGAGCAGTACTTC.

The CDR3 loop reads CASSLNGGSYEQYF. The CDR3 DNA reads TGTGCCAGCAGTCTTAACGGGGGCTCCTACGAGCAGTACTTC. V is TRBV28 and J is TRBJ2-7, with D maybe TRBD2 (6 bases). Per germline, CDR1 MDHEN and CDR2 SYDVKM. V was shortened by 5 bases and J by 0 bases, with 11 bases between the two germline ends. The CDR3 contains 14 residues.

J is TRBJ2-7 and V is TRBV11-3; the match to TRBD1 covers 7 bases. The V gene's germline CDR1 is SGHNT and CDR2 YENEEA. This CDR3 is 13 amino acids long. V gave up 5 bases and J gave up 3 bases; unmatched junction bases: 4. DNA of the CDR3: TGTGCCAGCAGCCCCGGACAGGACTACGAGCAGTACTTC. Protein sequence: CASSPGQDYEQYF.

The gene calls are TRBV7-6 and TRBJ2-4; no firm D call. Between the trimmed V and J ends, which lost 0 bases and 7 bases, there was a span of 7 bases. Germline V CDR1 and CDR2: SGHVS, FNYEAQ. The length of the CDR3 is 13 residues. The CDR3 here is CASSLAHGNIQYF. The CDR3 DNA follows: TGTGCCAGCAGCTTAGCCCATGGGAACATTCAGTACTTC. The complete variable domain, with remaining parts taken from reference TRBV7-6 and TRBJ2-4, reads GAGVSQSPRYKVTKRGQDVALRCDPISGHVSLYWYRQALGQGPEFLTYFNYEAQQDKSGLPNDRFSAERPEGSISTLTIQRTEQRDSAMYRCASSLAHGNIQYFGAGTRLSVL.

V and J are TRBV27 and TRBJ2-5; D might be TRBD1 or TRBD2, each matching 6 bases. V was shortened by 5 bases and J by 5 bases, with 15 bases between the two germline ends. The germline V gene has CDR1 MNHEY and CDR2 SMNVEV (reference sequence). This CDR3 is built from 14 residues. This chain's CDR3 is CASSTTGTWETQYF. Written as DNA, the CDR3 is TGTGCCAGCAGTACAACAGGGACTTGGGAGACCCAGTACTTC.

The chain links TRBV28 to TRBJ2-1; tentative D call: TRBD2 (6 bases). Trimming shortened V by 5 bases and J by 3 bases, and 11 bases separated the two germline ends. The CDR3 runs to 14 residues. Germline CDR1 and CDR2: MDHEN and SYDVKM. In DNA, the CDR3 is TGTGCCAGCAGTCCAGGGACTTACTACAATGAGCAGTTCTTC. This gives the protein CASSPGTYYNEQFF.

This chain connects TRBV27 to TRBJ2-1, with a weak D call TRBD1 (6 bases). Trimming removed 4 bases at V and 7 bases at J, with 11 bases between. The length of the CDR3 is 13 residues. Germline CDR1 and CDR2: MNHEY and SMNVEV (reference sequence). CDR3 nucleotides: TGTGCCAGCAGTTCTACAGGGCGGAATGAGCAGTTCTTC. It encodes CASSSTGRNEQFF.

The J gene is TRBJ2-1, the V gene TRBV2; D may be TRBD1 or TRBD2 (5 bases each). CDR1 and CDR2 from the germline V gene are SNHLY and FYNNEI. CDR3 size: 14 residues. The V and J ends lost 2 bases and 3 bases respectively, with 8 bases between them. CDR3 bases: TGTGCCAGCAGTGAATGGGGGTTCTACAATGAGCAGTTCTTC. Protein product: CASSEWGFYNEQFF.